Following are 27 T cell receptor beta chains from one sample sequenced in a study of T cell changes during pregnancy in multiple sclerosis. Profiled with immunoSEQ multiplex PCR; TCRdb holds only in-frame clones, not every one. The sample includes 35,000 to 40,000 clones, roughly nine tenths of them seen just once. Here the sequenced sample was CD8+ T cells from peripheral blood mononuclear cells, taken in the third trimester of pregnancy. These receptors all come from a female donor with multiple sclerosis, enrolled in a pregnancy study.

This rearrangement joins TRBV4-3 to TRBJ1-4; no firm D call. V was shortened by 3 bases and J by 3 bases, with 5 bases between the two germline ends. Germline CDR1 LGHNA, CDR2 YSLEER. CDR3 length equals 13 residues. CDR3 sequence (DNA): TGCGCCAGCAGCCAGGGAGCTAATGAAAAACTGTTTTTT. This translates into CASSQGANEKLFF.

The chain is built from TRBV19 and TRBJ1-2; D remains ambiguous. Per germline, CDR1 LNHDA and CDR2 SQIVND (reference sequence). The CDR3 has 15 residues. Trimming pared 2 bases from V and 1 base from J, leaving 11 bases between. CDR3 amino acids: CASSIRREINYGYTF. DNA for the CDR3: TGTGCCAGTAGTATAAGAAGAGAGATTAACTATGGCTACACCTTC.

CDR3: CASSTEREAGTDTQYF. CDR3 DNA sequence: TGTGCCAGTAGTACCGAGCGGGAGGCCGGCACAGATACGCAGTATTTT. This chain links TRBV19 with TRBJ2-3; 9 nucleotides line up with TRBD2. V lost 4 bases, J lost 1 base, and 6 bases stayed unmatched. This CDR3 contains 16 residues. Germline V lookup: CDR1 LNHDA, CDR2 SQIVND (reference sequence).

V is TRBV11-3 and J is TRBJ2-7, with TRBD1 matching 9 bases. The CDR3 has 16 amino acids. Germline CDR1 is SGHNT and CDR2 is YENEEA. V was pared by 0 bases and J by 2 bases, with 5 bases of the junction left unmatched. CDR3: CASSLDPGQGPYEQYF. The CDR3 bases are TGTGCCAGCAGCTTAGACCCGGGACAGGGTCCCTACGAGCAGTACTTC.

V gene TRBV9 combines with J gene TRBJ2-1; 11 nucleotides agree with TRBD2. CDR3 length: 15 amino acids. V gave up 3 bases and J gave up 6 bases; unmatched junction bases: 5. Germline CDR1 is SGDLS and CDR2 is YYNGEE. DNA for the CDR3: TGTGCCAGCAGCGGGGGGACTAGCGGTGGCAATGAGCAGTTCTTC. Translated, it gives CASSGGTSGGNEQFF.

The chain carries TRBV19 and TRBJ1-2, with 9 positions matching TRBD1. Germline lookup yields CDR1 LNHDA and CDR2 SQIVND (reference sequence). Trimming took 7 bases from V and 3 from J; bases not matched to a gene: 6. The CDR3 extends over 14 amino acids. The CDR3 coding sequence is TGTGCCAGTAAAACAGGGGGCCCCCACTATGGCTACACCTTC. Translated: CASKTGGPHYGYTF.

The rearrangement uses TRBV6-7 and TRBJ1-2; 10 bases are shared with TRBD1. TRBV6-7 is an open reading frame whose function is uncertain. The CDR3 is 14 amino acids. V trimming: 5 bases; J trimming: 5 bases; junction bases outside the gene matches: 5. The DNA for the CDR3 is TGTGCCAGCAGTCACGGGACAGGGGAATATGGCTACACCTTC. This codes for CASSHGTGEYGYTF.

The chain couples TRBV7-6 to TRBJ2-7, with unresolved D. The CDR3 totals 14 residues. Germline lookup yields CDR1 SGHVS and CDR2 FNYEAQ. V lost 2 bases to trimming and J lost 7 bases, with 15 bases between them. CDR3 protein: CASSLRPKEREQYF. The CDR3 region has the DNA TGTGCCAGCAGCTTACGCCCGAAAGAGAGGGAGCAGTACTTC.

The chain is built from TRBV7-9 and TRBJ2-5, with 10 bases aligning to TRBD2. The V segment lost 5 bases and the J segment 5 bases; nucleotides outside the gene matches: 11. There are 16 residues in the CDR3. From germline, CDR1 is SEHNR and CDR2 FQNEAQ (reference sequence). Here the CDR3 reads CASSLPLAGYSETQYF. DNA of the CDR3: TGTGCCAGCAGCCTACCACTAGCGGGATATTCGGAGACCCAGTACTTC.

V and J are TRBV4-1 and TRBJ2-1; the match to TRBD2 covers 7 bases. Per the germline V gene, CDR1 is MGHRA and CDR2 is YSYEKL. The V segment lost 1 base and the J segment 3 bases; nucleotides outside the gene matches: 9. CDR3 length: 17 amino acids. In nucleotides, the CDR3 is TGCGCCAGCAGCCAAGTGGCTAGCGGATTCCGCTACAATGAGCAGTTCTTC. Amino acids: CASSQVASGFRYNEQFF.

The chain employs TRBV7-9 and TRBJ1-2, with D perhaps matching TRBD1 (6 bases). The V and J ends lost 5 bases and 3 bases respectively, with 10 bases between them. The CDR3 consists of 13 residues. CDR1 and CDR2 (germline): SEHNR, FQNEAQ (reference sequence). Written as DNA, the CDR3 is TGTGCCAGCAGCCAGACAGGCGACTATGGCTACACCTTC. It encodes CASSQTGDYGYTF.

The chain links TRBV2 to TRBJ2-2; D not certain. Germline V gives CDR1 SNHLY, CDR2 FYNNEI. The CDR3 sequence is 14 residues long. Trimming pared 0 bases from V and 3 bases from J, leaving 5 bases between. CDR3 nucleotides: TGTGCCAGCAGTGAAGCTCTTTACACCGGGGAGCTGTTTTTT. Translating gives CASSEALYTGELFF.

This chain joins TRBV27 and TRBJ2-7, with no clear D. CDR1 is MNHEY, CDR2 SMNVEV, per germline (reference sequence). The CDR3 runs to 13 residues. V shed 0 bases and J shed 7 bases, with 10 bases lying between them. The CDR3 DNA reads TGTGCCAGCAGTTTATCTTACTCCCTAGAGCAGTACTTC. Its protein is CASSLSYSLEQYF.

The chain is built from TRBV7-9 and TRBJ1-1; a possible D gene is TRBD1 (6 bases). V lost 1 base and J 6 bases, leaving 15 bases between the germline ends. There are 15 residues in the CDR3. Germline CDR1 reads SEHNR; CDR2 reads FQNEAQ (reference sequence). The CDR3 sequence: CASSLVVSGEPEAFF. CDR3 coding DNA: TGTGCCAGCAGCTTAGTAGTGTCAGGGGAGCCTGAAGCTTTCTTT.

This clone is termed medium-sized. The chain combines TRBV7-9 with TRBJ1-1; no clear D gene. V was shortened by 0 bases and J by 0 bases, with 5 bases between the two germline ends. There are 14 residues in the CDR3. Germline loops: CDR1 SEHNR, CDR2 FQNEAQ (reference sequence). The CDR3: CASSLAQLNTEAFF. As DNA, the CDR3 is TGTGCCAGCAGCTTAGCCCAATTGAACACTGAAGCTTTCTTT.

V is TRBV19 and J is TRBJ2-7; D not resolved. Per the germline V gene, CDR1 is LNHDA and CDR2 is SQIVND (reference sequence). This CDR3 region has 11 residues. V dropped 6 bases and J dropped 0 bases, with 3 bases sitting between them. CDR3 residues: CASSNSYEQYF. CDR3 nucleotides: TGTGCCAGTAGCAACTCCTACGAGCAGTACTTC.

The CDR3 region is CASSFQGADTEAFF. The CDR3 DNA follows: TGTGCCAGCAGCTTCCAGGGGGCGGACACTGAAGCTTTCTTT. V and J are TRBV7-2 and TRBJ1-1; TRBD1 agrees at 8 bases. Germline CDR1 and CDR2: SGHTA and FQGNSA. J was trimmed by 3 bases and V by 3 bases; bases with no gene match: 3. This CDR3 contains 14 residues. The full variable domain, in which reference TRBV7-2 and TRBJ1-1 provide the parts outside the CDR3, is GAGVSQSPSNKVTEKGKDVELRCDPISGHTALYWYRQSLGQGLEFLIYFQGNSAPDKSGLPSDRFSAERTGGSVSTLTIQRTQQEDSAVYLCASSFQGADTEAFFGQGTRLTVV.

This clone was observed a single time. This sequence joins TRBV4-2 and TRBJ2-6, with D unresolved. CDR3 size: 16 residues. Germline assignment: CDR1 LGHNA and CDR2 YNFKEQ. The V gene lost 0 bases and the J gene lost 0 bases, with 6 bases spanning the gap. The CDR3 loop reads CASSQDSSSGANVLTF. For the CDR3, the DNA is TGTGCCAGCAGCCAAGACAGTTCCTCTGGGGCCAACGTCCTGACTTTC.

V gene TRBV6-4 combines with J gene TRBJ2-3; TRBD2 agrees at 9 bases. The CDR3 covers 15 residues. Trimming took 2 bases from V and 4 from J; bases not matched to a gene: 4. Germline CDR1 reads MRHNA; CDR2 reads SNTAGT. The CDR3 protein is CASSDGGRESDTQYF. CDR3 nucleotide sequence: TGTGCCAGCAGTGACGGCGGGAGGGAATCAGATACGCAGTATTTT.

The chain uses TRBV11-2 and TRBJ2-5, with a possible D match to TRBD2 (5 bases). V gave up 1 base and J gave up 0 bases, with 12 bases separating them. CDR3 length: 16 residues. The germline V gene encodes CDR1 SGHAT and CDR2 FQNNGV. The CDR3 sequence is CASSLVGEWYQETQYF. As DNA, the CDR3 is TGTGCCAGCAGCTTAGTGGGAGAGTGGTACCAAGAGACCCAGTACTTC.

The chain links TRBV30 to TRBJ1-1, with D possibly TRBD1 on 5 matching bases. CDR1 is GTSNPN, CDR2 SVGIG, per germline (reference sequence). Trimming removed 0 bases from V and 6 bases from J, with 11 bases in between. The length of the CDR3 is 13 residues. CDR3 DNA sequence: TGTGCCTGGAGTGTTGGGACGGGGGCTGAAGCTTTCTTT. Translating it yields CAWSVGTGAEAFF.

The chain recombines TRBV4-3 with TRBJ2-7; 10 bases are shared with TRBD1. Per the germline V gene, CDR1 is LGHNA and CDR2 is YSLEER. The CDR3 length is 15 residues. Losses at the gene ends were 0 bases for V and 5 bases for J; bases not matched to a gene: 4. CDR3 protein: CASSQETGGWDEQYF. The CDR3 nucleotides read TGCGCCAGCAGCCAAGAGACAGGGGGCTGGGACGAGCAGTACTTC.

V and J are TRBV11-2 and TRBJ2-1, with 8 bases fitting TRBD2. Germline V gene sequence: CDR1 SGHAT, CDR2 FQNNGV. The CDR3 contains 17 residues. With V trimmed by 1 base and J by 4 bases, 9 bases remained unmatched. CDR3 protein: CASSLGTSGEKYNEQFF. CDR3 in DNA: TGTGCCAGCAGCTTAGGAACTAGCGGAGAAAAGTACAATGAGCAGTTCTTC.

The chain recombines TRBV4-3 with TRBJ1-2; TRBD1 aligns across 7 bases. V lost 4 bases, J lost 5 bases, and 10 bases stayed unmatched. This CDR3 has 15 amino acids. Germline assignment: CDR1 LGHNA and CDR2 YSLEER. The chain's CDR3 is CASSPDRAGLYGYTF. For the CDR3, the DNA is TGCGCCAGCAGCCCCGACAGGGCGGGTCTGTATGGCTACACCTTC.

V usage is TRBV7-3 and J usage is TRBJ2-7; TRBD1 agrees at 10 bases. This CDR3 has 16 residues. Trimming cost V 0 bases and J 2 bases; bases outside gene matches: 4. Germline V gene sequence: CDR1 SGHTA, CDR2 FQGTGA. CDR3 nucleotide sequence: TGTGCCAGCAGCTTAACAGGGGACAGGGGAGCCTACGAGCAGTACTTC. Amino acids: CASSLTGDRGAYEQYF.

The rearrangement links TRBV27 to TRBJ1-2, with TRBD1 matching 9 bases. The CDR3 is made up of 14 amino acids. V was pared by 4 bases and J by 3 bases, with 3 bases of the junction left unmatched. CDR1 and CDR2 (germline): MNHEY, SMNVEV (reference sequence). The CDR3 is CASSWTGADYGYTF. The DNA for the CDR3 is TGTGCCAGCAGTTGGACAGGGGCAGACTATGGCTACACCTTC.

CDR3 residues: CASSSYLAGDLDTQYF. The CDR3 DNA reads as TGTGCCAGCAGTTCCTATCTAGCGGGAGATTTAGATACGCAGTATTTT. V is TRBV6-5 and J is TRBJ2-3; 10 nucleotides line up with TRBD2. Trimming took 4 bases from V and 5 from J; bases not matched to a gene: 9. CDR1 and CDR2 from the germline V gene are MNHEY and SVGAGI. There are 16 residues in the CDR3.